What follows is one T cell receptor (beta chain) and its context. Antigen specificity is unknown. A multiplex PCR was run with 60 Vbeta primers and 13 Jbeta primers. Repertoires were generated with immunoSEQ multiplex PCR, while TCRdb's copy carries only in-frame clones and drops some. This sample has 150,000 to 200,000 clones; about four fifths occur once, and the top ten carry around 1.7%. CDR1 and CDR2 (germline): SGHNT, YYREEE (reference sequence). Trimming took 4 bases from V and 11 from J, leaving 13 bases between them. There are 12 residues in the CDR3. The entry originates in a study of cytomegalovirus exposure and HLA in healthy donors. Findings of the study overall: Analysis was performed later, and it showed HLA-associated TCR beta chains to be more clonally expanded than equally common others. With DRB1 most and HLA-C fewest, TCR association rates differed between HLA loci in a later analysis. One cluster of highly shared sequence variants probably arose as a sequencing artifact.

Healthy people donating bone marrow made up the donors. The TCR sequence derives from a woman aged 18-35 years in good health and CMV-seronegative. The sequenced material came from PBMCs. This sequence joins TRBV5-4 and TRBJ1-5; tentatively, D is TRBD1 (5 bases). The chain's CDR3 is CASSPDGGAQHF. The CDR3 coding sequence is TGTGCCAGCAGCCCAGATGGAGGGGCCCAGCATTTT.